This T cell receptor (beta chain) was sequenced during a study of naive and memory T cell subsets. Findings and caveats of the study: Potentially, T cell activation and differentiation skew this RNA-based measurement.

Amplification of ligated cDNA took four PCR rounds with SP2 and nested alpha and beta constant primers. In TCRdb, the 5' RACE reads were re-called with MiXCR into one record per CDR3 protein. The repertoire includes more than 60,000 distinct CDR3 sequences, 7% to 8% of them detected once, and 15% to 20% sits in the top ten. Concerning this clonotype itself: Its antigen is undetermined.

Germline values: CDR1 DFQATT, CDR2 SNEGSKA (reference sequence). This CDR3 has 18 amino acids. V dropped 0 bases and J dropped 2; count of bases not matched to a gene: 12. A UMI-containing oligonucleotide was joined by 3' ligation to the TCR cDNA template. This TCR derives from a female donor in good health. The chain uses TRBV20-1 and TRBJ2-3; TRBD1 agrees at 9 bases. This chain's CDR3 is CSARDWRPGTGITDTQYF. The CDR3 nucleotides are TGCAGTGCTAGAGATTGGCGCCCCGGGACAGGGATCACAGATACGCAGTATTTT.